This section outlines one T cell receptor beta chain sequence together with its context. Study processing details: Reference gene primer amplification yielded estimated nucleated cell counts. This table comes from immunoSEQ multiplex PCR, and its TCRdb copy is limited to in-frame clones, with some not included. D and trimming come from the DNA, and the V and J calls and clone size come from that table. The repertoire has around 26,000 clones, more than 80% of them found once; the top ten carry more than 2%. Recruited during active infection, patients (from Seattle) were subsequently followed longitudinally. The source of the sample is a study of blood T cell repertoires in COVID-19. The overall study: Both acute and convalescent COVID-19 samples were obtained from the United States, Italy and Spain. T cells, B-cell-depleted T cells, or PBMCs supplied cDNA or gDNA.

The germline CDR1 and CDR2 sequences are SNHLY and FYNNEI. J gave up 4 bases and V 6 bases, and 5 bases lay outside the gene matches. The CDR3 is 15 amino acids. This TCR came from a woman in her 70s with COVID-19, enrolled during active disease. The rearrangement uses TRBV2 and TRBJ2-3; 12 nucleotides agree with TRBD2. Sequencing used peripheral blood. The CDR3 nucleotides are TGTGCCAGCAGCGAACTAGCGGGGGGTGCAGATACGCAGTATTTT. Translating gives CASSELAGGADTQYF.